The TCR beta chain under discussion was sequenced for a study of T cells in Graves' hyperthyroidism and ophthalmopathy. This clonotype showed up many times. Its antigen is not identified. An end of the junction differs from the germline gene, which may be a read error. TCR beta CDR3 region amplification was performed from RNA transcripts. First-round RT-PCR of the TCR CDR3 relied on the HTBI primer set. One entry per CDR3 protein, called by TCRdb with MiXCR from the multiplex PCR reads. The table records approximately 560,000 distinct CDR3 sequences, 40% to 55% of them present only once. Study-level results: Researchers report that a 13 V-J model separated ophthalmopathy from stable hyperthyroidism.

Germline values: CDR1 KGHDR, CDR2 SFDVKD. The CDR3 sequence is 13 residues long. This clonotype originated in a young woman with Graves' hyperthyroidism. The chain has TRBV24-1 and TRBJ1-5; 7 nucleotides align to TRBD1. Material for sequencing was peripheral blood or thyroid tissue (not recorded which). The CDR3 loop is CATSGGGNQPQHF. CDR3 DNA: TGTGCCACCAGTGGAGGGGGCAACCAGCCCCAGCATTTT.